Sequencing of this T cell receptor (beta chain) was carried out in a study of identical twins. Findings and caveats of the study: Fewer insertions were carried by abundant cord blood beta clonotypes, but none was seen in memory repertoires. Low generation-probability sequences were in excess among twin-shared out-of-frame alpha sequences.

Each CDR3 protein gets one entry after TCRdb re-called the 5' RACE reads with MiXCR. The repertoire holds 1.5 million to 2 million distinct CDR3 sequences, around 33% seen once, with less than 0.35% in the top ten. As concerns this clonotype: The antigen is unknown.

Germline V gene sequence: CDR1 SGHTA, CDR2 FQGNSA. This CDR3 has 16 amino acids. Trimming removed 3 bases from V and 1 base from J, with 14 bases in between. Sequenced sample: cord blood. The V and J genes are TRBV7-2 and TRBJ2-3, with D unresolved. The receptor was derived from a newborn girl in good health. CDR3 amino acids: CASSFLRPLGTDTQYF. As DNA, the CDR3 is TGTGCCAGCAGCTTCCTTAGGCCCCTCGGCACAGATACGCAGTATTTT.